This passage covers 21 T cell receptor beta chains from one sample sequenced in a study of cytomegalovirus exposure and HLA in healthy donors. PCR was performed using 60 Vbeta and 13 Jbeta primers. Only in-frame clones appear in the TCRdb table, and some are missing; sequencing was by immunoSEQ multiplex PCR. The profile shows around 200,000 clones, around 76% of them singletons. Material: PBMCs. The source is a woman aged 25 to 39 in good health and CMV-seropositive.

This clone was seen only once. The rearrangement joins TRBV7-2 to TRBJ1-6, with D perhaps TRBD1 (5 bases). This CDR3 spans 15 amino acids. The V end was cut by 9 bases, the J end by 5 bases, with 17 bases between. In germline, CDR1 is SGHTA, CDR2 FQGNSA. The CDR3 spells CASSGAQGNNSPLHF. The CDR3 region has the DNA TGTGCCAGTAGCGGGGCGCAGGGAAATAATTCACCCCTCCACTTT.

The genes are TRBV7-2 and TRBJ2-7; 9 bases map to TRBD1. Germline CDR1 SGHTA, CDR2 FQGNSA. This CDR3 comprises 16 residues. Trimming took 2 bases from V and 2 from J; bases not matched to a gene: 7. The CDR3 protein is CASSLLGTGTPYEQYF. In DNA form, the CDR3 reads TGTGCCAGCAGCTTACTCGGGACAGGGACCCCCTACGAGCAGTACTTC.

This chain connects TRBV27 to TRBJ2-2; D gene unclear. The CDR3 covers 14 residues. Germline assignment: CDR1 MNHEY and CDR2 SMNVEV (reference sequence). V lost 8 bases to trimming and J lost 1 base, with 11 bases between them. In DNA, the CDR3 is TGTGCCAGCTACGCGCGACAGAACACCGGGGAGCTGTTTTTT. Its protein product is CASYARQNTGELFF.

The rearrangement uses TRBV27 and TRBJ1-2, with unresolved D. The CDR3 loop spans 15 amino acids. Trimming stripped 2 bases from V and 3 bases from J, with 13 bases between. The V gene's germline CDR1 is MNHEY and CDR2 SMNVEV (reference sequence). CDR3 DNA sequence: TGTGCCAGCAGTTTAAAGTGGAGGCCGGACTATGGCTACACCTTC. Translation: CASSLKWRPDYGYTF.

The V gene is TRBV7-2, the J gene TRBJ1-5; maybe TRBD1 (5 bases). Deletions cut 0 bases from V and 5 bases from J, with 11 bases between. The CDR3 runs to 15 residues. The germline V gene encodes CDR1 SGHTA and CDR2 FQGNSA. The CDR3: CASSLAGRDHQPQHF. The CDR3 DNA reads as TGTGCCAGCAGCTTAGCGGGGAGGGACCATCAGCCCCAGCATTTT.

This clone has a handful of counts. V usage is TRBV6-6 and J usage is TRBJ2-3; D ambiguous. This CDR3 region has 14 residues. Trimming left V 5 bases short and J 1 base short, with 10 bases between. Germline V lookup: CDR1 MNHNY, CDR2 SVGAGI (reference sequence). The CDR3 nucleotides are TGTGCCAGCAGTCCTTCCAGCGGCACAGATACGCAGTATTTT. It is translated as CASSPSSGTDTQYF.

In its sample, this clone was seen a few times. This sequence joins TRBV4-3 and TRBJ1-4; the D is unclear. The germline gives CDR1 LGHNA, CDR2 YSLEER. CDR3 length: 14 amino acids. V was pared by 0 bases and J by 8 bases, with 10 bases between. CDR3 sequence reads: CASSQDRRAEKLFF. The CDR3 DNA is TGCGCCAGCAGCCAAGATAGGAGGGCGGAAAAACTGTTTTTT.

This CDR3 reads CASSQSSGNHNEQFF. As DNA, the CDR3 is TGCGCCAGCAGCCAATCTAGCGGCAACCACAATGAGCAGTTCTTC. The V gene is TRBV4-3, the J gene TRBJ2-1; 7 bases line up with TRBD2. There are 15 residues in the CDR3. From germline, CDR1 is LGHNA and CDR2 YSLEER. Trimming took 2 bases from V and 5 from J; bases not matched to a gene: 6.

The genes are TRBV5-1 and TRBJ2-3; 9 nucleotides align to TRBD1. Germline V gene sequence: CDR1 SGHRS, CDR2 YFSETQ. J was trimmed by 3 bases and V by 4 bases; bases with no gene match: 12. This CDR3 is built from 17 residues. Here the CDR3 reads CASSPGPGTGWTDTQYF. The CDR3 nucleotides read TGCGCCAGCAGCCCTGGCCCCGGGACAGGGTGGACAGATACGCAGTATTTT.

V and J are TRBV28 and TRBJ1-2; D is possibly TRBD1 (6 bases). The length of the CDR3 is 13 residues. V was clipped by 7 bases and J by 5 bases, with 14 bases between them. From germline, CDR1 is MDHEN and CDR2 SYDVKM. The CDR3 DNA follows: TGTGCCAGCACCAACGGGGGGGCGTATGGCTACACCTTC. Its protein is CASTNGGAYGYTF.

The chain joins TRBV18 to TRBJ1-1; perhaps TRBD1 as D (6 bases). Trimming left V 4 bases short and J 1 base short, with 13 bases between. CDR1 and CDR2 from the germline V gene are KGHSH and LQKENI. CDR3 length: 15 amino acids. The CDR3 is CASSLRQARNTEAFF. Here the CDR3 DNA reads TGTGCCAGCTCACTACGACAGGCGCGGAACACTGAAGCTTTCTTT. Supplemented by reference TRBV18 and TRBJ1-1, the full variable domain reads NAGVMQNPRHLVRRRGQEARLRCSPMKGHSHVYWYRQLPEEGLKFMVYLQKENIIDESGMPKERFSAEFPKEGPSILRIQQVVRGDSAAYFCASSLRQARNTEAFFGQGTRLTVV.

V usage is TRBV7-2 and J usage is TRBJ1-2; 9 nucleotides line up with TRBD1. Trimming at V came to 4 bases and at J to 7 bases, leaving 13 bases not matched to a gene. The CDR3 length is 16 residues. Per the germline V gene, CDR1 is SGHTA and CDR2 is FQGNSA. CDR3: CASSSVPGQGLGGYTF. CDR3 bases: TGTGCCAGCAGCTCAGTCCCGGGACAGGGTTTGGGTGGCTACACCTTC.

V is TRBV19 and J is TRBJ2-7; 14 bases agree with TRBD2. This CDR3 comprises 16 residues. The ends lost 5 bases at V and 5 bases at J; junction bases unmatched: 8. CDR1 LNHDA and CDR2 SQIVND come from the germline V gene (reference sequence). The CDR3 sequence: CASSGLGLAGVNEQYF. CDR3 DNA sequence: TGTGCCAGTAGTGGGCTGGGACTAGCGGGAGTTAACGAGCAGTACTTC.

The chain has TRBV15 and TRBJ1-5, with TRBD1 identical over 9 bases. V was clipped by 5 bases and J by 0 bases; unmatched bases: 11. The CDR3 covers 18 residues. From germline, CDR1 is LNHNV and CDR2 YYDKDF (reference sequence). The CDR3 sequence is CATSGTGQGGRSNQPQHF. The CDR3 region has the DNA TGTGCCACCAGCGGAACGGGACAGGGCGGACGTAGCAATCAGCCCCAGCATTTT.

This chain links TRBV9 with TRBJ2-1; tentatively, D is TRBD1 (5 bases). The germline CDR1 and CDR2 sequences are SGDLS and YYNGEE. The CDR3 totals 15 residues. The ends were cut back, 0 bases at V and 8 bases at J, with 15 bases in the middle. The chain's CDR3 is CASSVGWQGLHEQFF. In nucleotides, the CDR3 is TGTGCCAGCAGCGTAGGATGGCAGGGTTTACATGAGCAGTTCTTC.

The genes are TRBV30 and TRBJ2-2; TRBD2 matches 10 bases. The length of the CDR3 is 15 residues. Germline values: CDR1 GTSNPN, CDR2 SVGIG (reference sequence). The junction had 6 bases not matched to a gene; V was cut back by 5 bases and J by 3 bases. The CDR3 coding sequence is TGTGCCTGGGGAACTAGCGGGATATACACCGGGGAGCTGTTTTTT. Its protein product is CAWGTSGIYTGELFF.

This clone was seen a few times. The J gene is TRBJ1-1, the V gene TRBV4-3, with 10 nucleotides matching TRBD1. The V segment lost 0 bases and the J segment 7 bases; nucleotides outside the gene matches: 11. Germline CDR1 is LGHNA and CDR2 is YSLEER. This CDR3 has 17 amino acids. The CDR3 DNA sequence: TGCGCCAGCAGCCAAGATAACGGCCCCGGGACAGGGGATGAAGCTTTCTTT. It yields the protein CASSQDNGPGTGDEAFF.

This clone showed up just a few times. The rearrangement joins TRBV5-1 to TRBJ2-7; a possible D gene is TRBD2 (6 bases). V lost 2 bases, J lost 0 bases, and 24 bases lay in between. The CDR3 is 19 residues long. The germline gives CDR1 SGHRS, CDR2 YFSETQ. The CDR3, as DNA: TGCGCCAGCAGCTTCTCTACGGCTAGCGTTTTTTCAAGCTCCTACGAGCAGTACTTC. Translating it yields CASSFSTASVFSSSYEQYF.

The V call is TRBV7-2, the J call TRBJ1-2, with D possibly being TRBD1 (6 bases). Trimming removed 1 base from V and 3 bases from J, with 12 bases in between. The CDR3 extends over 15 amino acids. Germline values: CDR1 SGHTA, CDR2 FQGNSA. This CDR3 is CASSLGTGLDYGYTF. CDR3 nucleotide sequence: TGTGCCAGCAGCTTAGGAACAGGGTTGGACTATGGCTACACCTTC. The entire variable domain, with the rest obtained from reference TRBV7-2 and TRBJ1-2, is as follows: GAGVSQSPSNKVTEKGKDVELRCDPISGHTALYWYRQSLGQGLEFLIYFQGNSAPDKSGLPSDRFSAERTGGSVSTLTIQRTQQEDSAVYLCASSLGTGLDYGYTFGSGTRLTVV.

The chain carries TRBV30 and TRBJ1-2; tentative D call: TRBD1 (6 bases). The CDR3 is made up of 14 amino acids. V lost 4 bases and J 3 bases, leaving 15 bases between the germline ends. Germline V gene sequence: CDR1 GTSNPN, CDR2 SVGIG (reference sequence). This CDR3 reads CAWKDLEGDYGYTF. In DNA, the CDR3 is TGTGCCTGGAAGGATCTCGAGGGGGACTATGGCTACACCTTC.

The chain recombines TRBV7-8 with TRBJ1-1; no clear D gene. V was trimmed by 5 bases and J by 11 bases, leaving 15 bases between them. Germline loops: CDR1 SGHVS, CDR2 FQNEAQ. The CDR3 sequence is 12 residues long. DNA of the CDR3: TGTGCCAGCAGCCTATCGGGAACCTGGGCTTTCTTT. Protein sequence: CASSLSGTWAFF.